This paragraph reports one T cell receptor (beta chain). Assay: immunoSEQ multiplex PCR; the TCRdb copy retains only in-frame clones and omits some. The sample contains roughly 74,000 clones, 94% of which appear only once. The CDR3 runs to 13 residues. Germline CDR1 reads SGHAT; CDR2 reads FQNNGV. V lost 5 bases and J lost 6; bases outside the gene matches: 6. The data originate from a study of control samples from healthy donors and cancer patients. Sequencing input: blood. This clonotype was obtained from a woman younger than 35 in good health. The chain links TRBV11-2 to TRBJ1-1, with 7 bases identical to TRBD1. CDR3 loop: CASSHDRASEAFF. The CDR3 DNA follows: TGTGCCAGCAGCCACGACAGGGCCTCTGAAGCTTTCTTT.